A single sample is the source of the 25 T cell receptor beta chains below, sequenced in a study of blood T cells in healthy people across ages. With a J-beta primer mix and a sample-barcoded 5' primer, a second PCR ran about 6 to 11 cycles. TCRdb independently ran MiXCR on the 5' RACE reads; one entry per CDR3 protein. The table lists 650,000 to 1,000,000 distinct CDR3 sequences, under 40% of them singletons, with 10% to 15% in the top ten. Specimen: blood. The receptor set was obtained from a man between 18 and 29 years old in good health.

This chain uses TRBV7-8 with TRBJ2-7, with 7 bases matching TRBD1. The V gene's germline CDR1 is SGHVS and CDR2 FQNEAQ. The CDR3 sequence is 16 residues long. Trimming removed 0 bases from V and 1 base from J; junction bases left unmatched: 6. In nucleotides, the CDR3 is TGTGCCAGCAGCTTAGCCGGGACAGTCTCATCCTACGAGCAGTACTTC. Residues: CASSLAGTVSSYEQYF. Based on the CDR3 plus reference TRBV7-8 and TRBJ2-7, the full variable domain is GAGVSQSPRYKVAKRGQDVALRCDPISGHVSLFWYQQALGQGPEFLTYFQNEAQLDKSGLPSDRFFAERPEGSVSTLKIQRTQQEDSAVYLCASSLAGTVSSYEQYFGPGTRLTVT.

In this sample, this clonotype turned up once. V and J are TRBV2 and TRBJ2-1, with TRBD1 matching over 7 bases. The CDR3 sequence is 12 residues long. The germline CDR1 and CDR2 sequences are SNHLY and FYNNEI. The trim removed 6 bases at V and 15 bases at J, leaving 11 bases unmatched. DNA for the CDR3: TGTGCCAGCAGGGAAACAGACAGGGCCCCGTTCTTC. This encodes CASRETDRAPFF. The variable domain in full, completed from reference TRBV2 and TRBJ2-1, reads EPEVTQTPSHQVTQMGQEVILRCVPISNHLYFYWYRQILGQKVEFLVSFYNNEISEKSEIFDDQFSVERPDGSNFTLKIRSTKLEDSAMYFCASRETDRAPFFGPGTRLTVL.

As regards this clonotype: The junction departs from the called germline gene at one end, perhaps through a read error. The CDR3 spells CAIGDGGQGLGGYTF. Written as DNA, the CDR3 is TGTGCCATCGGTGATGGGGGCCAGGGTCTAGGTGGCTACACCTTC. The chain employs TRBV10-3 and TRBJ1-2, with D possibly being TRBD1 (6 bases). Germline CDR1 reads ENHRY; CDR2 reads SYGVKD. The CDR3 has 15 amino acids.

The gene calls are TRBV20-1 and TRBJ1-2, with D possibly TRBD1 on 5 matching bases. This CDR3 region has 12 residues. Germline lookup yields CDR1 DFQATT and CDR2 SNEGSKA (reference sequence). V shed 8 bases and J shed 3 bases, with 13 bases lying between them. The CDR3 loop is CSLRQGDYGYTF. DNA of the CDR3: TGCAGTCTCCGCCAGGGAGACTATGGCTACACCTTC.

In its sample, this clonotype was seen a few times. V and J are TRBV7-6 and TRBJ2-7; no reliable D call. The CDR3 has 14 amino acids. Germline lookup yields CDR1 SGHVS and CDR2 FNYEAQ. Trimming took 1 base from V and 5 from J, leaving 12 bases between them. This CDR3 is CASSLEGAINEQYF. The CDR3 DNA reads TGTGCCAGCAGCTTAGAGGGCGCAATAAACGAGCAGTACTTC.

The rearrangement joins TRBV28 to TRBJ2-6; D is unclear. The CDR3 runs 16 residues. The germline CDR1 and CDR2 sequences are MDHEN and SYDVKM. Trimming removed 5 bases from V and 1 base from J, with 12 bases in between. CDR3 DNA: TGTGCCAGCAGTACCCGGATCCTTTCTGGGGCCAACGTCCTGACTTTC. Translated, it gives CASSTRILSGANVLTF.

At least ten counts were recorded for this clonotype. CDR3 region: CASSSTDTSYEQYF. DNA of the CDR3: TGTGCCAGCAGCTCAACCGACACTTCCTACGAGCAGTACTTC. This chain uses TRBV7-9 with TRBJ2-7; D is unclear. CDR1 is SEHNR, CDR2 FQNEAQ, per germline (reference sequence). The CDR3 spans 14 residues. Trimming cost V 4 bases and J 1 base, with 11 bases left between them.

This clonotype was seen more than once but under ten times. This could be a read error, since a much larger clone is one nucleotide away. The chain has TRBV20-1 and TRBJ2-5, with D possibly being TRBD1 or TRBD2 (5 bases each). The germline CDR1 and CDR2 sequences are DFQATT and SNEGSKA (reference sequence). The CDR3 is made up of 13 amino acids. Between the trimmed V and J ends, which lost 3 bases and 4 bases, there was a span of 12 bases. The CDR3 nucleotides read TGCAGTGCTAGGGGCCGGGGCCCAGAGACCCAGTACTTC. Translation: CSARGRGPETQYF.

This clonotype has just a few counts. The rearrangement uses TRBV20-1 and TRBJ1-4; D gene uncertain. CDR1 is DFQATT, CDR2 SNEGSKA, per germline (reference sequence). V gave up 0 bases and J gave up 0 bases, with 11 bases separating them. The CDR3 extends over 16 amino acids. The CDR3 nucleotides read TGCAGTGCTAGAGATAGATTGGGTGCAACTAATGAAAAACTGTTTTTT. It is translated as CSARDRLGATNEKLFF.

This clonotype was seen a few times. The chain employs TRBV15 and TRBJ1-1; unclear D gene. Trimming shortened V by 5 bases and J by 3 bases, and 10 bases separated the two germline ends. The CDR3 loop spans 13 amino acids. Germline CDR1 is LNHNV and CDR2 is YYDKDF (reference sequence). The DNA of the CDR3 is TGTGCCACCAGCGCCCGACTTCACACTGAAGCTTTCTTT. Translating gives CATSARLHTEAFF.

This clonotype occurred a few times. The rearrangement uses TRBV7-2 and TRBJ2-5; tentative D call: TRBD2 (7 bases). The V end was cut by 4 bases, the J end by 4 bases, with 28 bases between. Germline CDR1 and CDR2: SGHTA and FQGNSA. The CDR3 has 19 residues. CDR3 residues: CASSYPGGGGGYAGETQYF. The CDR3 bases are TGTGCCAGCAGCTACCCTGGGGGGGGCGGGGGCTATGCAGGAGAGACCCAGTACTTC.

V and J are TRBV20-1 and TRBJ2-5, with unresolved D. Germline CDR1 DFQATT, CDR2 SNEGSKA (reference sequence). V was shortened by 5 bases and J by 2 bases, with 9 bases between the two germline ends. The CDR3 extends over 12 amino acids. In DNA form, the CDR3 reads TGCAGTGCTTTAACCCGGCAAGAGACCCAGTACTTC. It translates to CSALTRQETQYF.

This clonotype appeared a few times. The chain is built from TRBV5-1 and TRBJ2-7; D is unresolved. Germline V gene sequence: CDR1 SGHRS, CDR2 YFSETQ. V was cut by 0 bases and J by 7 bases, with 17 bases left in between. The CDR3 consists of 15 residues. CDR3 amino acids: CASSLVSGPYNEQYF. The CDR3 DNA sequence: TGCGCCAGCAGCTTGGTGTCAGGACCCTACAATGAGCAGTACTTC. Supplemented by reference TRBV5-1 and TRBJ2-7, the full variable domain reads KAGVTQTPRYLIKTRGQQVTLSCSPISGHRSVSWYQQTPGQGLQFLFEYFSETQRNKGNFPGRFSGRQFSNSRSEMNVSTLELGDSALYLCASSLVSGPYNEQYFGPGTRLTVT.

This clonotype has a handful of counts. The gene calls are TRBV25-1 and TRBJ2-3; 7 bases line up with TRBD2. Germline values: CDR1 MGHDK, CDR2 SYGVNS. The trim removed 1 base at V and 1 base at J, leaving 2 bases unmatched. The CDR3 extends over 15 amino acids. CDR3 DNA sequence: TGTGCCAGCAGTGAATTCAGCGGGGGCACAGATACGCAGTATTTT. It translates to CASSEFSGGTDTQYF. Full variable domain (rest looked up from reference TRBV25-1 and TRBJ2-3): EADIYQTPRYLVIGTGKKITLECSQTMGHDKMYWYQQDPGMELHLIHYSYGVNSTEKGDLSSESTVSRIRTEHFPLTLESARPSHTSQYLCASSEFSGGTDTQYFGPGTRLTVL.

For this clonotype: Just one base apart from a much larger clone, this may be a read error. The chain couples TRBV20-1 to TRBJ2-7; possibly TRBD2 for D (5 bases). Per germline, CDR1 DFQATT and CDR2 SNEGSKA (reference sequence). The CDR3 is 14 amino acids. The V end was cut by 2 bases, the J end by 7 bases, with 18 bases between. Here the CDR3 reads CSARKRNDYNEQYF. The DNA for the CDR3 is TGCAGTGCTAGAAAAAGGAACGACTACAATGAGCAGTACTTC.

This chain uses TRBV20-1 with TRBJ1-5, with 9 positions matching TRBD1. Germline V gives CDR1 DFQATT, CDR2 SNEGSKA (reference sequence). The V segment lost 6 bases and the J segment 6 bases; nucleotides outside the gene matches: 12. The CDR3 consists of 15 residues. CDR3 nucleotides: TGCAGTGCACCCTCGGACAGGGGTACGGCTCAGCCCCAGCATTTT. Translation gives CSAPSDRGTAQPQHF.

The CDR3 nucleotides read TGTGCCACCAGCCCTAGGCCGGGGGCCCAAGAGACCCAGTTCTTC. This gives the protein CATSPRPGAQETQFF. The chain combines TRBV15 with TRBJ2-5; tentatively, D is TRBD1 or TRBD2 (6 bases each). The J call may be wrong; the DNA end is better matched by TRBJ2-1. CDR3 length: 15 residues. Germline values: CDR1 LNHNV, CDR2 YYDKDF (reference sequence).

This clonotype was seen ten or more times. V is TRBV6-5 and J is TRBJ2-4, with TRBD2 as a possible D gene (7 bases). The CDR3 is made up of 15 amino acids. Looked up from germline, CDR1 is MNHEY and CDR2 is SVGAGI. Trimming removed 5 bases from V and 7 bases from J, with 18 bases in between. The CDR3 loop is CASSRYEGGINIQYF. CDR3 in DNA: TGTGCCAGCAGTCGCTATGAGGGGGGGATTAACATTCAGTACTTC.

This clonotype is a singleton in its sample. J is TRBJ1-5 and V is TRBV6-5, with unresolved D. Germline V gene data show CDR1 as MNHEY and CDR2 as SVGAGI. The CDR3 length is 13 residues. V was clipped by 6 bases and J by 8 bases, with 14 bases between them. The CDR3 coding sequence is TGTGCCAGCAGGAACGATTGGGCAAAGCCCCAGCATTTT. Its protein is CASRNDWAKPQHF.

This clonotype was seen more than once but under ten times. The V gene is TRBV20-1, the J gene TRBJ1-1; possible D gene TRBD1, 5 bases. Germline V gene data show CDR1 as DFQATT and CDR2 as SNEGSKA (reference sequence). The CDR3 is 16 amino acids. V was pared by 1 base and J by 0 bases, with 15 bases between. This CDR3 reads CSARALGHLMNTEAFF. CDR3 bases: TGCAGTGCTAGAGCTCTTGGACACCTCATGAACACTGAAGCTTTCTTT.

The chain employs TRBV20-1 and TRBJ2-3; 12 bases line up with TRBD2. Germline CDR1 and CDR2: DFQATT and SNEGSKA (reference sequence). This CDR3 has 15 amino acids. The V gene end was trimmed by 1 base and the J gene end by 1 base; junction bases not matched to a gene: 0. This CDR3 reads CSARGLAGGTDTQYF. CDR3 coding DNA: TGCAGTGCTAGAGGACTAGCGGGGGGCACAGATACGCAGTATTTT.

The chain uses TRBV3-1 and TRBJ2-3; tentative D call: TRBD2 (5 bases). V lost 2 bases to trimming and J lost 2 bases, with 17 bases between them. The germline CDR1 and CDR2 sequences are LGHDT and YNNKEL (reference sequence). The CDR3 length is 17 residues. CDR3 residues: CASSQLHVRGLTDTQYF. As DNA, the CDR3 is TGTGCCAGCAGCCAACTACACGTCCGGGGTCTCACAGATACGCAGTATTTT.

This clonotype has more than one count but fewer than ten. The chain has TRBV6-5 and TRBJ2-3; weak D call: TRBD2 (5 bases). Deletions cut 6 bases from V and 2 bases from J, with 9 bases between. Germline V CDR1 and CDR2: MNHEY, SVGAGI. The CDR3 extends over 13 amino acids. As DNA, the CDR3 is TGTGCCAGCAGGGCGGGCCCCACAGATACGCAGTATTTT. Protein product: CASRAGPTDTQYF.

On this clonotype: This clone may be a read error of a much larger clone one base away. The V and J genes are TRBV12-3 or TRBV12-4 and TRBJ2-1, with 7 bases fitting TRBD2. V shed 5 bases, J shed 4 bases, and the junction held 8 bases outside the gene matches. This CDR3 comprises 15 residues. This CDR3 is CASSRIVGGYNEQFF. The CDR3 DNA reads TGTGCCAGCAGTCGGATAGTGGGGGGGTACAATGAGCAGTTCTTC.

As regards this clonotype: A much more abundant neighbour one base away suggests this may be a read error. The chain is built from TRBV7-2 and TRBJ2-1; D not resolved. Trimming cost V 1 base and J 13 bases, with 23 bases left between them. The V gene's germline CDR1 is SGHTA and CDR2 FQGNSA. The CDR3 is 16 amino acids. CDR3 DNA: TGTGCCAGCAGCTTAGGTCATACAACACCATCAGAGACCCAGTTCTTC. This translates into CASSLGHTTPSETQFF.